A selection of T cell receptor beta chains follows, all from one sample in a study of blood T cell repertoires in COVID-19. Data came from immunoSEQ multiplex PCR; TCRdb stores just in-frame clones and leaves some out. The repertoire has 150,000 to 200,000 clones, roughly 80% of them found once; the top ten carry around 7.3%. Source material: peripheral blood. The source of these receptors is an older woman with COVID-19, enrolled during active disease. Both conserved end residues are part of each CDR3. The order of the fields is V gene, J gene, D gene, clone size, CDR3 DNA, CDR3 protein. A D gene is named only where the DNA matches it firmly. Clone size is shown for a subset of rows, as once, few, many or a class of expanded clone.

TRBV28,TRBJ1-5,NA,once,TGTGCCAGCAGTTTCCAGGGGTGGTATAGCAATCAGCCCCAGCATTTT,CASSFQGWYSNQPQHF
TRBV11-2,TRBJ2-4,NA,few,TGTGCCAGCAGCTTAGACCCTAGAAGCAAAAACATTCAGTACTTC,CASSLDPRSKNIQYF
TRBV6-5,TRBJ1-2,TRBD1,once,TGTGCCAGCAGTTTCCGGGACAGAAACGCTAACTATGGCTACACCTTC,CASSFRDRNANYGYTF
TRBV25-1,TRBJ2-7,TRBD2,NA,TGTGCCAGCAGTCGAGCGGGAGAAATCCACGAGCAGTACTTC,CASSRAGEIHEQYF
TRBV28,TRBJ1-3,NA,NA,TGTGCCAGCAACCTAGGGGATTCGTCTGGAAACACCATATATTTT,CASNLGDSSGNTIYF
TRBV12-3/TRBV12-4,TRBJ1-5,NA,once,TGTGCCAGCAGTTTACTAGAAAATCAGCCCCAGCATTTT,CASSLLENQPQHF
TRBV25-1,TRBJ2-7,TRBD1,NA,TGTGCCAGCAGTGAATGGGACAGGGGTCGGTACGAGCAGTACTTC,CASSEWDRGRYEQYF
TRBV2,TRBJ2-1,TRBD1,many,TGTGCCAGCAGTGTTGACAGGGGAACGAATGAGCAGTTCTTC,CASSVDRGTNEQFF
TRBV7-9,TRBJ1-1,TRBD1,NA,TGTGCCATCAGGGGGGGGCCCCGAATACTGAACACTGAAGCTTTCTTT,CAIRGGPRILNTEAFF
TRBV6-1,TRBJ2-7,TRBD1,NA,TGTGCCAGCAGTGAAATCGCTGGACAGGACTACGAGCAGTACTTC,CASSEIAGQDYEQYF